A single sample is the source of the 12 T cell receptor beta chains below, sequenced in a study of a mutant IDH1 vaccine in newly diagnosed glioma. This table comes from immunoSEQ multiplex PCR, and its TCRdb copy is limited to in-frame clones, with some not included. The table shows about 44,000 clones, with approximately 89% occurring only once. Time point in this sample: week 23, last vaccination. Vaccination comprised doses that each held 300 ug of mutant IDH1 20-mer peptide, plus topical imiquimod. These receptors' antigens are unknown. The sample consisted of PBMCs, taken from a glioma patient whose treatment included an IDH1 peptide vaccine. These receptors came from a man over 45 with glioma.

This sequence joins TRBV10-1 and TRBJ2-7, with D maybe TRBD1 (5 bases). V lost 0 bases and J 3 bases, leaving 15 bases between the germline ends. CDR1 and CDR2 (germline): WNHNN, SYGVQD (reference sequence). This CDR3 has 16 amino acids. This CDR3 reads CASSESGAGRIYEQYF. In nucleotides, the CDR3 is TGCGCCAGCAGTGAGTCCGGCGCAGGGCGGATCTACGAGCAGTACTTC.

The chain combines TRBV7-2 with TRBJ2-7; TRBD1 agrees at 10 bases. The J segment lost 4 bases and the V segment lost 3 bases, leaving 3 bases of the junction unmatched. Per germline, CDR1 SGHTA and CDR2 FQGNSA. The length of the CDR3 is 14 residues. CDR3 protein: CASSFGTGVYEQYF. The CDR3 DNA is TGTGCCAGCAGCTTTGGGACAGGGGTGTACGAGCAGTACTTC.

The chain combines TRBV27 with TRBJ2-4, with D possibly being TRBD1 or TRBD2 (6 bases each). CDR1 is MNHEY and CDR2 is SMNVEV in the germline V gene (reference sequence). This CDR3 region has 21 residues. The V gene lost 2 bases and the J gene lost 0 bases, with 26 bases spanning the gap. CDR3 DNA: TGTGCCAGCAGTTTAGGAAGGATTGCAGGGGAGGTTTGGGGAGCCAAAAACATTCAGTACTTC. This translates into CASSLGRIAGEVWGAKNIQYF.

The gene calls are TRBV25-1 and TRBJ1-1; 7 nucleotides align to TRBD1. The CDR3 sequence is 13 residues long. Germline V CDR1 and CDR2: MGHDK, SYGVNS. J gave up 11 bases and V 2 bases, and 8 bases lay outside the gene matches. This CDR3 is CASSEHQGDGAFF. CDR3 DNA: TGTGCCAGCAGTGAACATCAGGGGGACGGGGCTTTCTTT.

The chain couples TRBV6-5 to TRBJ1-6, with 9 bases that match TRBD1. The CDR3 contains 14 residues. Germline CDR1 is MNHEY and CDR2 is SVGAGI. Unmatched junction bases numbered 2, after V lost 4 bases and J lost 7 bases. The CDR3 coding sequence is TGTGCCAGCAGTTTAACAGGGGGCAATTCACCCCTCCACTTT. This sequence encodes CASSLTGGNSPLHF.

The chain is built from TRBV7-2 and TRBJ1-6; 8 bases are shared with TRBD1. Unmatched junction bases numbered 4, after V lost 5 bases and J lost 7 bases. This CDR3 contains 14 residues. Looked up from germline, CDR1 is SGHTA and CDR2 is FQGNSA. CDR3 coding DNA: TGTGCCAGCAGCCTCCGACAGGGGAATTCACCCCTCCACTTT. Translating gives CASSLRQGNSPLHF.

V usage is TRBV27 and J usage is TRBJ2-7, with 8 nucleotides matching TRBD1. CDR1 and CDR2 from the germline V gene are MNHEY and SMNVEV (reference sequence). The CDR3 is 14 amino acids. After removal of 6 bases from V and 3 bases from J, the junction contained 7 bases not matched to a gene. CDR3 bases: TGTGCCAGCAGGACCAGGGGGCGTCTCTACGAGCAGTACTTC. Encoded protein: CASRTRGRLYEQYF.

The chain has TRBV11-2 and TRBJ1-1; D gene ambiguous. Trimming removed 10 bases at V and 5 bases at J, with 14 bases between. This CDR3 has 12 residues. Germline-derived CDR1 and CDR2 are SGHAT and FQNNGV. CDR3 in DNA: TGTGCCAACCCCAACGGGAAGACTGAAGCTTTCTTT. Protein: CANPNGKTEAFF.

The rearrangement joins TRBV7-3 to TRBJ2-3, with 14 nucleotides matching TRBD2. This CDR3 has 16 residues. The V gene's germline CDR1 is SGHTA and CDR2 FQGTGA. V was clipped by 3 bases and J by 3 bases; unmatched bases: 2. CDR3 loop: CASSFGTSGGTDTQYF. Here the CDR3 DNA reads TGTGCCAGCAGCTTTGGGACTAGCGGGGGTACAGATACGCAGTATTTT.

The chain recombines TRBV30 with TRBJ1-3, with D unresolved. The CDR3 runs 14 residues. The germline CDR1 and CDR2 sequences are GTSNPN and SVGIG (reference sequence). Deletions cut 2 bases from V and 0 bases from J, with 8 bases between. DNA for the CDR3: TGTGCCTGGAGTCGAGACACCTCTGGAAACACCATATATTTT. Residues: CAWSRDTSGNTIYF.

This chain links TRBV5-1 with TRBJ1-1; D possibly corresponds to TRBD1 (5 bases). The germline V gene encodes CDR1 SGHRS and CDR2 YFSETQ. This CDR3 has 14 amino acids. V lost 3 bases and J 1 base, leaving 10 bases between the germline ends. This CDR3 is CASSWGSGNTEAFF. CDR3 nucleotide sequence: TGCGCCAGCAGCTGGGGGTCAGGGAACACTGAAGCTTTCTTT.

This clone was seen just once. The chain couples TRBV7-9 to TRBJ2-7; D is perhaps TRBD2 (5 bases). Trimming took 6 bases from V and 6 from J, leaving 12 bases between them. Germline V lookup: CDR1 SEHNR, CDR2 FQNEAQ (reference sequence). The CDR3 loop spans 12 amino acids. CDR3 sequence: CASRSDFSEQYF. The CDR3 nucleotides are TGTGCCAGCAGATCGGACTTTTCCGAGCAGTACTTC. Using reference TRBV7-9 and TRBJ2-7 for the parts outside the CDR3, the full variable domain is DTGVSQNPRHKITKRGQNVTFRCDPISEHNRLYWYRQTLGQGPEFLTYFQNEAQLEKSRLLSDRFSAERPKGSFSTLEIQRTEQGDSAMYLCASRSDFSEQYFGPGTRLTVT.